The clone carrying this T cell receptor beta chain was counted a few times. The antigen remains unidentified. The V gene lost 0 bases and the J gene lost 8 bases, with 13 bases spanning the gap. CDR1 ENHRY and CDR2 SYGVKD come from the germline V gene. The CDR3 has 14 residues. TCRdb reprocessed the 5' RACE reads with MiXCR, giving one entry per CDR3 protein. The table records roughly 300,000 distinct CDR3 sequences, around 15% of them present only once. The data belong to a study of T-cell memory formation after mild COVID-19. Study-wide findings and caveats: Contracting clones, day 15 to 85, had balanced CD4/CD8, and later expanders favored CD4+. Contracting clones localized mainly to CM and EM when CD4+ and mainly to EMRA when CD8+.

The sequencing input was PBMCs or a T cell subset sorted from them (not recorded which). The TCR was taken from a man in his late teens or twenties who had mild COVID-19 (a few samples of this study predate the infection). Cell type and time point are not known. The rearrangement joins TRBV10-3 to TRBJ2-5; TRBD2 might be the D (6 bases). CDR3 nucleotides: TGTGCCATCAGTGAGTCTACGCAAGGGACTACCCAGTACTTC. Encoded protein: CAISESTQGTTQYF.